In this sample, the clone carrying this T cell receptor (beta chain) turned up a few times. What it binds is not known. Using immunoSEQ multiplex PCR, the repertoire was profiled, and TCRdb retains in-frame clones only, with some absent. The sample shows under 110,000 clones, 80% to 95% of them seen only once. These data are taken from a study of siplizumab effects on memory and regulatory T cells. General observations from the study: The study found that siplizumab significantly reduced alloreactive sequences traceable to unstimulated CD4+ memory cells. Phenotypic classification as naive or memory proved unattainable for roughly 75-95% of proliferating CD4+ or CD8+ clones.

This CDR3 is built from 13 residues. The germline CDR1 and CDR2 sequences are MNHNS and SASEGT. V lost 6 bases to trimming and J lost 4 bases, with 12 bases between them. The sequence was obtained from a human donor in good health. The J gene is TRBJ2-5, the V gene TRBV6-1; the D is unclear. Input material: non-Treg CD4+ T cells sorted from blood. Here the CDR3 DNA reads TGTGCCAGCAGCGTAGTAACCATAGAGACCCAGTACTTC. It specifies CASSVVTIETQYF.